This entry lists 27 T cell receptor beta chains sequenced from one sample in a study of T cell responses to AZD1222 COVID-19 vaccine. Sequencing was performed with immunoSEQ multiplex PCR; in TCRdb, only in-frame clones are kept and a portion is missing. This table holds over 50,000 clones, roughly four fifths found once. The sample here was peripheral blood, taken 28 days after the second AZD1222 dose. Receptors were obtained from an adult who received the AZD1222 COVID-19 vaccine.

The rearrangement links TRBV10-3 to TRBJ2-2; weak D call: TRBD1 (6 bases). The CDR3 contains 15 residues. Looked up from germline, CDR1 is ENHRY and CDR2 is SYGVKD. Trimming left V 3 bases short and J 1 base short, with 9 bases between. CDR3 DNA: TGTGCCATCAGTGACGGCAGGGGGAACACCGGGGAGCTGTTTTTT. It specifies CAISDGRGNTGELFF.

The chain recombines TRBV19 with TRBJ1-2, with D hard to call. Trimming left V 5 bases short and J 3 bases short, with 19 bases between. The CDR3 covers 16 residues. The germline gives CDR1 LNHDA, CDR2 SQIVND (reference sequence). The CDR3 here is CASSPQRTRSDYGYTF. CDR3 nucleotides: TGTGCCAGTAGTCCCCAGAGGACGCGTTCGGACTATGGCTACACCTTC.

The J gene is TRBJ2-7, the V gene TRBV27; 8 nucleotides line up with TRBD1. Germline V CDR1 and CDR2: MNHEY, SMNVEV (reference sequence). CDR3 length equals 15 residues. V shed 3 bases, J shed 0 bases, and the junction held 4 bases outside the gene matches. In DNA, the CDR3 is TGTGCCAGCAGTTTTAGGACAGGGCTCTCCTACGAGCAGTACTTC. Its translation is CASSFRTGLSYEQYF.

This chain connects TRBV18 to TRBJ1-2, with D uncertain. V lost 3 bases to trimming and J lost 3 bases, with 11 bases between them. The CDR3 has 14 residues. Germline V lookup: CDR1 KGHSH, CDR2 LQKENI. Here the CDR3 DNA reads TGTGCCAGCTCACCCCCCGGGCGGGACTATGGCTACACCTTC. Amino acids: CASSPPGRDYGYTF.

V gene TRBV30 combines with J gene TRBJ2-1; TRBD2 matches at 9 bases. Germline assignment: CDR1 GTSNPN and CDR2 SVGIG (reference sequence). This CDR3 spans 15 amino acids. V was clipped by 4 bases and J by 9 bases; unmatched bases: 13. CDR3 loop: CAWTPPRGGGSEQFF. Written as DNA, the CDR3 is TGTGCCTGGACCCCCCCTCGCGGGGGGGGCAGTGAGCAGTTCTTC.

V usage is TRBV19 and J usage is TRBJ2-7, with TRBD1 identical over 10 bases. The CDR3 totals 15 residues. CDR1 is LNHDA and CDR2 is SQIVND in the germline V gene (reference sequence). V gave up 5 bases and J gave up 3 bases; unmatched junction bases: 7. CDR3 coding DNA: TGTGCCAGTAGTCTTCAGGGACAGGGGTTCTACGAGCAGTACTTC. It is translated as CASSLQGQGFYEQYF.

The gene calls are TRBV21-1 and TRBJ2-5. TRBV21-1 is tagged as a pseudogene. The CDR3 sequence is 15 residues long. CDR3 in amino acids: CASSKARRASETQYF. The CDR3 DNA is TGTGCCAGCAGCAAAGCTCGTCGGGCCTCCGAGACCCAGTACTTC.

The rearrangement links TRBV25-1 to TRBJ1-6; D unclear. Deletions cut 7 bases from V and 8 bases from J, with 18 bases between. CDR3 size: 15 residues. CDR1 is MGHDK, CDR2 SYGVNS, per germline. The CDR3 region has the DNA TGTGCCAGCAATCATTTTCGTGGGAGGGATTCACCCCTCCACTTT. It translates to CASNHFRGRDSPLHF.

The chain uses TRBV4-3 and TRBJ2-2; D is ambiguous. V was clipped by 3 bases and J by 0 bases, with 11 bases between them. The CDR3 has 16 amino acids. Per the germline V gene, CDR1 is LGHNA and CDR2 is YSLEER. The CDR3 DNA reads TGCGCCAGCAGCCAGAAGGTGCACCCGAACACCGGGGAGCTGTTTTTT. Translation gives CASSQKVHPNTGELFF.

The CDR3 DNA is TGTGCCAGCGGGTTACAGGGGGCAGACGAGCAGTTCTTC. This encodes CASGLQGADEQFF. The chain recombines TRBV27 with TRBJ2-1, with 9 nucleotides matching TRBD1. CDR3 length: 13 residues. Germline V lookup: CDR1 MNHEY, CDR2 SMNVEV (reference sequence). V was pared by 8 bases and J by 10 bases, with 9 bases of the junction left unmatched.

Here the CDR3 DNA reads TGTGCCAGCAGCCCCCGGGCCTCCGGCAATGAAAAACTGTTTTTT. Residues: CASSPRASGNEKLFF. The chain employs TRBV7-2 and TRBJ1-4; D not certain. This CDR3 spans 15 amino acids. Looked up from germline, CDR1 is SGHTA and CDR2 is FQGNSA. The V end was cut by 5 bases, the J end by 5 bases, with 15 bases between.

This clone was detected only once. V is TRBV7-3 and J is TRBJ1-5, with a tentative D call TRBD1 (5 bases). CDR3 size: 16 residues. V was trimmed by 2 bases and J by 5 bases, leaving 16 bases between them. Per germline, CDR1 SGHTA and CDR2 FQGTGA. CDR3 loop: CASSLWAGDSHQPQHF. The DNA of the CDR3 is TGTGCCAGCAGCTTATGGGCGGGGGATAGTCATCAGCCCCAGCATTTT.

The chain joins TRBV30 to TRBJ1-2, with a weak D call TRBD1 (5 bases). The CDR3 runs to 13 residues. The germline V gene encodes CDR1 GTSNPN and CDR2 SVGIG (reference sequence). Trimming pared 1 base from V and 7 bases from J, leaving 13 bases between. The CDR3 sequence: CAWSEPGIVGYTF. CDR3 in DNA: TGTGCCTGGAGTGAGCCAGGGATTGTTGGCTACACCTTC.

The chain combines TRBV10-3 with TRBJ1-1, with TRBD1 as a possible D gene (5 bases). The V gene lost 3 bases and the J gene lost 4 bases, with 9 bases spanning the gap. The length of the CDR3 is 13 residues. Germline V lookup: CDR1 ENHRY, CDR2 SYGVKD. The CDR3 DNA sequence: TGTGCCATCAGTGACCCAGGGAGCACTGAAGCTTTCTTT. It codes for CAISDPGSTEAFF.

The chain carries TRBV11-3 and TRBJ2-1; TRBD1 might be the D (5 bases). Germline V CDR1 and CDR2: SGHNT, YENEEA. The CDR3 length is 15 residues. V was shortened by 3 bases and J by 5 bases, with 14 bases between the two germline ends. The CDR3 spells CASSLQGRMDNEQFF. As DNA, the CDR3 is TGTGCCAGCAGCTTGCAGGGCAGGATGGACAATGAGCAGTTCTTC.

The chain employs TRBV7-8 and TRBJ2-7; TRBD2 agrees at 9 bases. This CDR3 contains 15 residues. Germline CDR1 is SGHVS and CDR2 is FQNEAQ. Trimming at V came to 0 bases and at J to 9 bases, leaving 9 bases not matched to a gene. The CDR3 DNA reads TGTGCCAGCAGCTTAGCGTCTAGCGGGATCCGGGGGCAGTACTTC. Translated: CASSLASSGIRGQYF.

The chain recombines TRBV7-9 with TRBJ2-7; 7 bases align to TRBD1. The V and J ends lost 4 bases and 1 base, in that order; junction bases with no gene match: 10. CDR3 length: 16 amino acids. Germline V gives CDR1 SEHNR, CDR2 FQNEAQ (reference sequence). The CDR3 region has the DNA TGTGCCAGCAGCTCCCCCCGGGACAGCCTTTCCTACGAGCAGTACTTC. It specifies CASSSPRDSLSYEQYF.

The rearrangement uses TRBV29-1 and TRBJ1-1, with D possibly being TRBD1 (6 bases). The CDR3 has 11 amino acids. The germline V gene encodes CDR1 SQVTM and CDR2 ANQGSEA. The V end lost 5 bases, the J end lost 7 bases, and 11 bases lay between the germline ends. CDR3 coding DNA: TGCAGCGTTCGGACAGCAAATGAAGCTTTCTTT. As protein: CSVRTANEAFF.

The chain combines TRBV6-2 or TRBV6-3 with TRBJ1-1; 7 bases fit TRBD1. The CDR3 has 14 amino acids. V gave up 4 bases and J gave up 5 bases; unmatched junction bases: 7. Germline CDR1 reads MNHEY; CDR2 reads SVGEGT. The chain's CDR3 is CASSFQQGKTEAFF. Here the CDR3 DNA reads TGTGCCAGCAGTTTTCAACAGGGGAAGACTGAAGCTTTCTTT.

The chain uses TRBV6-5 and TRBJ2-5; no clear D. Germline values: CDR1 MNHEY, CDR2 SVGAGI. V was cut by 5 bases and J by 4 bases, with 8 bases left in between. CDR3 length equals 12 residues. As DNA, the CDR3 is TGTGCCAGCAGTCGAAGTGGAGAGACCCAGTACTTC. Encoded protein: CASSRSGETQYF.

The CDR3 protein is CASSSPTSVSSYNEQFF. The CDR3 DNA sequence: TGTGCCAGCAGCTCCCCCACTAGCGTTAGCTCCTACAATGAGCAGTTCTTC. The V and J genes are TRBV13 and TRBJ2-1; 7 bases align to TRBD2. The CDR3 contains 17 residues. The V and J ends lost 4 bases and 0 bases, in that order; junction bases with no gene match: 9. Germline loops: CDR1 PRHDT, CDR2 FYEKMQ (reference sequence). Variable domain in full (rest from reference TRBV13 and TRBJ2-1): AAGVIQSPRHLIKEKRETATLKCYPIPRHDTVYWYQQGPGQDPQFLISFYEKMQSDKGSIPDRFSAQQFSDYHSELNMSSLELGDSALYFCASSSPTSVSSYNEQFFGPGTRLTVL.

This chain uses TRBV5-8 with TRBJ1-5; D not certain. The V and J ends lost 1 base and 3 bases respectively, with 8 bases between them. Germline V gene lookup returns CDR1 SGHTS and CDR2 YDEGEE. CDR3 length: 14 amino acids. CDR3 nucleotide sequence: TGTGCCAGCAGCTTGCGGGTCTCCAATCAGCCCCAGCATTTT. As protein: CASSLRVSNQPQHF.

The gene calls are TRBV15 and TRBJ2-7; D may be TRBD1 (5 bases). Trimming left V 4 bases short and J 9 bases short, with 16 bases between. The germline V gene has CDR1 LNHNV and CDR2 YYDKDF (reference sequence). The CDR3 covers 13 residues. The CDR3 nucleotides read TGTGCCACCAGCAAAAACAGGTACGAAGGGCAGTACTTC. Translated: CATSKNRYEGQYF.

Only a few counts were recorded for this clone. Written as DNA, the CDR3 is TGCGCCAGCAGCCAAGATCTTTTCGGACAAGGCAATGAGCAGTTCTTC. Amino acid sequence: CASSQDLFGQGNEQFF. The rearrangement uses TRBV4-3 and TRBJ2-1, with TRBD1 as a possible D gene (5 bases). Germline V gene lookup returns CDR1 LGHNA and CDR2 YSLEER. CDR3 length equals 16 residues. Trimming cost V 0 bases and J 6 bases, with 15 bases left between them.

This sequence joins TRBV7-9 and TRBJ1-1, with unresolved D. This CDR3 is built from 12 residues. Germline CDR1 reads SEHNR; CDR2 reads FQNEAQ (reference sequence). The germline V and J ends were trimmed by 1 base and 3 bases, with 3 bases remaining between them. The CDR3 DNA is TGTGCCAGCAGCTTAGTAGACACTGAAGCTTTCTTT. This codes for CASSLVDTEAFF. Combining the CDR3 with reference TRBV7-9 and TRBJ1-1 gives the whole variable domain DTGVSQNPRHKITKRGQNVTFRCDPISEHNRLYWYRQTLGQGPEFLTYFQNEAQLEKSRLLSDRFSAERPKGSFSTLEIQRTEQGDSAMYLCASSLVDTEAFFGQGTRLTVV.

The chain joins TRBV7-8 to TRBJ1-2, with 8 nucleotides matching TRBD1. The ends lost 6 bases at V and 8 bases at J; junction bases unmatched: 11. CDR1 and CDR2 (germline): SGHVS, FQNEAQ. The CDR3 runs to 14 residues. CDR3 protein: CASRVGGTGAGYTF. CDR3 nucleotide sequence: TGTGCCAGCAGGGTAGGGGGGACAGGAGCCGGCTACACCTTC. The variable domain in full, completed from reference TRBV7-8 and TRBJ1-2, reads GAGVSQSPRYKVAKRGQDVALRCDPISGHVSLFWYQQALGQGPEFLTYFQNEAQLDKSGLPSDRFFAERPEGSVSTLKIQRTQQEDSAVYLCASRVGGTGAGYTFGSGTRLTVV.

This clone was counted a single time. The genes are TRBV29-1 and TRBJ2-3, with D hard to call. Germline CDR1 SQVTM, CDR2 ANQGSEA. Trimming took off 4 bases at V and 0 bases at J, with 17 bases between the two ends. This CDR3 comprises 16 residues. CDR3: CSVGVGGIISTDTQYF. The DNA for the CDR3 is TGCAGCGTTGGCGTTGGTGGGATAATAAGCACAGATACGCAGTATTTT.